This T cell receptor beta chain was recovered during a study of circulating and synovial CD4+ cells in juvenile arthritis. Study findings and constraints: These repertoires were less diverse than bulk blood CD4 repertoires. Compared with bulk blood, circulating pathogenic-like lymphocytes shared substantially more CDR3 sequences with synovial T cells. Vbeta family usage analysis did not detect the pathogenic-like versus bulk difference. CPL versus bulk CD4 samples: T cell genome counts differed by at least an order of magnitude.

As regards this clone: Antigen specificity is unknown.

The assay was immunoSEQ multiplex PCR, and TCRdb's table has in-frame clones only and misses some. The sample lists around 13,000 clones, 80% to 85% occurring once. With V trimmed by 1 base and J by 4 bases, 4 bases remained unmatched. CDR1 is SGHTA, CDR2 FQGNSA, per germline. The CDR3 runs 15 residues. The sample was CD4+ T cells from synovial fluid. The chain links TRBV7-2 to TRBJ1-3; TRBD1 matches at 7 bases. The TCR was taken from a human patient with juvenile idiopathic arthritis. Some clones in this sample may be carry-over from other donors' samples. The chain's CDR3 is CASSLDRGGGNTIYF. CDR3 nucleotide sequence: TGTGCCAGCAGCTTAGACAGGGGAGGAGGAAACACCATATATTTT.